A selection of T cell receptor beta chains follows, all from one sample in a study of blood T cell repertoires in COVID-19. Profiling relied on immunoSEQ multiplex PCR, and the TCRdb table lists in-frame clones only, not all of them. Of 95,000 to 150,000 clones listed, roughly 89% are singletons. The sample was peripheral blood. The receptors here all came from a middle-aged man with acute or convalescent COVID-19. Both conserved end residues are part of each CDR3. The order of the fields is D gene, CDR3 length, clone size, V gene, J gene, CDR3 DNA, CDR3 protein. The D gene is left open where the match is weak. Size values are once, few and many counts, or a class for expanded clones, and some rows have none.

TRBD2	18	few	TRBV5-1	TRBJ2-5	TGCGCCAGCAATCCCTTACCGGGACTAGCGGGAGGCGGAGAGACCCAGTACTTC	CASNPLPGLAGGGETQYF
.	16	.	TRBV4-3	TRBJ2-1	TGCGCCAGCAGCCAAGATACGGGGGACGCCTACAATGAGCAGTTCTTC	CASSQDTGDAYNEQFF
TRBD1	15	.	TRBV7-9	TRBJ1-1	TGTGCCAGCAGCCGGACAGGGGGCCCGAACACTGAAGCTTTCTTT	CASSRTGGPNTEAFF
.	14	.	TRBV7-3	TRBJ1-1	TGTGCCAGCAGCACCGCCGGTGTTGGGACTGAAGCCTTCTTT	CASSTAGVGTEAFF
TRBD2	18	.	TRBV30	TRBJ2-7	TGTGCCTGGATGCGGCGGGTCGGACTAGCGGGAGCGCAGTACGAGCAGTACTTC	CAWMRRVGLAGAQYEQYF
.	17	.	TRBV15	TRBJ2-5	TGTGCCACCAGCAGAGCATCGATAGCGGTACGACAAGAGACCCAGTACTTC	CATSRASIAVRQETQYF
.	13	.	TRBV10-1	TRBJ1-5	TGCGCCAGCAGCCGACAGAGAAATCAGCCCCAGCATTTT	CASSRQRNQPQHF
.	14	once	TRBV2	TRBJ1-4	TGTGCCAGCAGTGACCCTAGGGGGAATGAAAAACTGTTTTTT	CASSDPRGNEKLFF
.	13	.	TRBV5-1	TRBJ2-3	TGCGCCAGCAGCCGCGACGCGGCAGATACGCAGTATTTT	CASSRDAADTQYF
TRBD1	15	few	TRBV5-1	TRBJ2-5	TGCGCCAGCAGCTTTGGGGGACAGAAAGAAGAGACCCAGTACTTC	CASSFGGQKEETQYF
.	13	.	TRBV6-5	TRBJ2-2	TGTGCCAGCAGTTACAGGGGTGCAGGGGAGCTGTTTTTT	CASSYRGAGELFF
TRBD1	14	.	TRBV25-1	TRBJ2-7	TGTGCCAGCAGGGGGGACAGCAGGACCTACGAGCAGTACTTC	CASRGDSRTYEQYF
.	15	.	TRBV10-3	TRBJ1-3	TGTGCCATCAGTGAGGGACAGAGAAATGGAAACACCATATATTTT	CAISEGQRNGNTIYF
.	14	.	TRBV5-1	TRBJ1-1	TGCGCCAGCAGCTTTGACAGCACGAACACTGAAGCTTTCTTT	CASSFDSTNTEAFF
TRBD1	14	.	TRBV5-5	TRBJ1-1	TGTGCCAGCAGCCAGGGGGATGGGAACACTGAAGCTTTCTTT	CASSQGDGNTEAFF
.	13	many	TRBV5-5	TRBJ1-5	TGTGCCAGCAGCTCGACAGAATTTCAGCCCCAGCATTTT	CASSSTEFQPQHF
TRBD1	13	.	TRBV2	TRBJ2-5	TGTGCCAGCAGTAACAGGGGGCCGGAGACCCAGTACTTC	CASSNRGPETQYF
.	15	.	TRBV5-4	TRBJ2-4	TGTGCCAGCAGCTTGGAGGGGGGGGGCAAAAACATTCAGTACTTC	CASSLEGGGKNIQYF
.	18	.	TRBV5-6	TRBJ2-2	TGTGCCAGCAGCATCAGGAGAGGGGCGGGGGCGTACACCGGGGAGCTGTTTTTT	CASSIRRGAGAYTGELFF
.	15	.	TRBV5-1	TRBJ2-3	TGCGCCAGCAGCTTGGGCGGCGGGGAGATAGATACGCAGTATTTT	CASSLGGGEIDTQYF
.	16	once	TRBV2	TRBJ1-5	TGTGCCAGCAGTGGGGGAGACATACAAGGCAATCAGCCCCAGCATTTT	CASSGGDIQGNQPQHF
.	14	.	TRBV10-2	TRBJ1-1	TGCGCCAGCAAACAAAACAGGGAGAACACTGAAGCTTTCTTT	CASKQNRENTEAFF
.	14	.	TRBV5-1	TRBJ2-5	TGCGCCAGCAGCGTAAGACAGGTCGGGGAGACCCAGTACTTC	CASSVRQVGETQYF
TRBD1	15	.	TRBV7-8	TRBJ2-2	TGTGCCAGCAGCTTAACAGGGGGGAACACCGGGGAGCTGTTTTTT	CASSLTGGNTGELFF
.	15	.	TRBV11-2	TRBJ2-3	TGTGCCAGCACCAGAGATGGGGGGGCGGAAGATACGCAGTATTTT	CASTRDGGAEDTQYF
TRBD1	14	.	TRBV7-9	TRBJ1-4	TGTGCCAGCAGCTCGACAGGGAATAATGAAAAACTGTTTTTT	CASSSTGNNEKLFF
.	15	.	TRBV18	TRBJ2-6	TGTGCCAGCTCCCCCTCGGGGTCTGGGGCCAACGTCCTGACTTTC	CASSPSGSGANVLTF
.	14	.	TRBV6-1	TRBJ1-1	TGTGCCAGCACCGGCCAGGACAAGAACACTGAAGCTTTCTTT	CASTGQDKNTEAFF
TRBD2	13	once	TRBV27	TRBJ2-3	TGTGCCAGCAGGCTAGCGGGGTCCGATACGCAGTATTTT	CASRLAGSDTQYF
TRBD2	14	.	TRBV18	TRBJ2-7	TGTGCCAGCTCACCAGGCGGGAGACACTACGAGCAGTACTTC	CASSPGGRHYEQYF
TRBD1	15	.	TRBV9	TRBJ1-2	TGTGCCAGCAGCGTAGCCTCCGTAACAGGGGATGGCTACACCTTC	CASSVASVTGDGYTF
.	13	.	TRBV7-8	TRBJ1-5	TGTGCCAGCGCTAGGTCGCAGAATCAGCCCCAGCATTTT	CASARSQNQPQHF
TRBD1	16	.	TRBV14	TRBJ2-5	TGTGCCAGCAGTCCGCCCGGGACAGGGTTGGGAGAGACCCAGTACTTC	CASSPPGTGLGETQYF
.	16	.	TRBV5-6	TRBJ2-2	TGTGCCAGCAGAACGAACAGGGTACCGAACACCGGGGAGCTGTTTTTT	CASRTNRVPNTGELFF
.	15	.	TRBV19	TRBJ2-7	TGTGCCAGTAGTCAGGGCCAGGGTATGGCCTACGAGCAGTACTTC	CASSQGQGMAYEQYF
.	11	.	TRBV24-1	TRBJ1-2	TGTGCCACCAGTGCAGGGCTTGGCTACACCTTC	CATSAGLGYTF
.	13	.	TRBV20-1	TRBJ1-5	TGCAGTGCTAGTCACGGTAGCAATCAGCCCCAGCATTTT	CSASHGSNQPQHF
.	14	.	TRBV5-1	TRBJ2-2	TGCGCCAGCGCCAGTGGGGCGCGGACCGGGGAGCTGTTTTTT	CASASGARTGELFF
TRBD1	13	once	TRBV12-3/TRBV12-4	TRBJ1-2	TGTGCCAGCAGTAGACAGGGTCCAGCTGGCTACACCTTC	CASSRQGPAGYTF
TRBD1	15	.	TRBV6-6	TRBJ2-7	TGTGCCAGCAGTTACCTCGACAGGGCGGCCTACGAGCAGTACTTC	CASSYLDRAAYEQYF
TRBD1	14	.	TRBV2	TRBJ1-1	TGTGCCAGCAGTGAAGGCAGGGGGCTCACTGAAGCTTTCTTT	CASSEGRGLTEAFF